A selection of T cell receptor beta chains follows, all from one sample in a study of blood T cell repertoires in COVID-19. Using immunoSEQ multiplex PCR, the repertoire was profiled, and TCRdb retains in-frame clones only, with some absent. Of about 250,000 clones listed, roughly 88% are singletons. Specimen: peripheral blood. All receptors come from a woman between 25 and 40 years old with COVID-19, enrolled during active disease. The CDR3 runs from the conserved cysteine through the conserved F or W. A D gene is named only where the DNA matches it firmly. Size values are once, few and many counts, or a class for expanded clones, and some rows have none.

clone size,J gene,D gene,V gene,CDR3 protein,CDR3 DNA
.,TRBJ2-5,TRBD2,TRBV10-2,CASSESREGETQYF,TGCGCCAGCAGTGAGTCACGGGAGGGAGAGACCCAGTACTTC
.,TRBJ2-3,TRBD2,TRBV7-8,CASSHTSADTDTQYF,TGTGCCAGCAGCCACACTAGCGCCGACACAGATACGCAGTATTTT
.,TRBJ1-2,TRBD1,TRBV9,CASSVGTGDMGDGYTF,TGTGCCAGCAGCGTAGGGACAGGGGATATGGGGGATGGCTACACCTTC
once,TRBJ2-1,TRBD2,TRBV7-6,CASSPATSGGALNEQFF,TGTGCCAGCAGCCCCGCGACTAGCGGGGGGGCATTGAATGAGCAGTTCTTC
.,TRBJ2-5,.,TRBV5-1,CASSLALGAFGETQYF,TGCGCCAGCAGCTTGGCCTTGGGGGCCTTTGGGGAGACCCAGTACTTC
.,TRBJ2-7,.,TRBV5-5,CASSLGGRSSYEQYF,TGTGCCAGCAGCTTGGGTGGCAGATCCTCCTACGAGCAGTACTTC
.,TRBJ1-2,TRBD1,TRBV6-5,CASTQLGGSYGYTF,TGTGCCAGCACTCAATTAGGGGGCAGCTATGGCTACACCTTC
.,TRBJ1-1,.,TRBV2,CASRGVGATEAFF,TGTGCCAGCAGAGGCGTGGGGGCCACTGAAGCTTTCTTT
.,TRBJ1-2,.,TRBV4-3,CASSQDGLRGGYTF,TGCGCCAGCAGCCAAGATGGGCTCAGGGGTGGCTACACCTTC
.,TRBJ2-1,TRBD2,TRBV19,CASRGLAISYNEQFF,TGTGCCAGTAGGGGACTAGCGATATCCTACAATGAGCAGTTCTTC
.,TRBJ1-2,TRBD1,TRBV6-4,CASSDGTDVSYGYTF,TGTGCCAGCAGTGACGGGACAGACGTCAGCTATGGCTACACCTTC
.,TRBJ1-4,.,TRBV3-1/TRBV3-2,CASSQGLRQSGEKLFF,TGTGCCAGCAGCCAAGGATTGAGACAGAGTGGGGAAAAACTGTTTTTT
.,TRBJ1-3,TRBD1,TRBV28,CASSLPQGANTIYF,TGTGCCAGCAGTTTACCACAGGGGGCAAACACCATATATTTT
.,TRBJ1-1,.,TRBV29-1,CSVVSRQPNTEAFF,TGCAGCGTTGTGTCCCGACAGCCTAACACTGAAGCTTTCTTT
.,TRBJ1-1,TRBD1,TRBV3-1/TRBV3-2,CASSRRQGSSEAFF,TGTGCCAGCAGCCGTAGACAGGGTAGTTCTGAAGCTTTCTTT
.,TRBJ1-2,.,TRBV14,CASSQEQYGYTF,TGTGCCAGCAGCCAAGAACAGTATGGCTACACCTTC
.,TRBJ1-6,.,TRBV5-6,CASSPEGRRGSPLHF,TGTGCCAGCAGCCCGGAGGGTAGGAGGGGTTCACCCCTCCACTTT
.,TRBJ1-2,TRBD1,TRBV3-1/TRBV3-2,CASSQDFGGQADYTF,TGTGCCAGCAGCCAAGATTTCGGGGGACAGGCGGACTACACCTTC
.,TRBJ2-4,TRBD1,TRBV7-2,CASSLQTGQDIQYF,TGTGCCAGCAGCTTGCAGACAGGGCAGGACATTCAGTACTTC
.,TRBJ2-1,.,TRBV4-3,CASSQIGSPQFF,TGCGCCAGCAGCCAAATTGGGAGTCCCCAGTTCTTC
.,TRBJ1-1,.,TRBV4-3,CASSQGSLNTEAFF,TGCGCCAGCAGCCAAGGCAGTTTGAACACTGAAGCTTTCTTT
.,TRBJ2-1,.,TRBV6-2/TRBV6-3,CASSLSRQTRHNEQFF,TGTGCCAGCAGTCTAAGCCGACAGACCCGACACAATGAGCAGTTCTTC
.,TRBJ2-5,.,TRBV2,CASTWDSSETQYF,TGTGCCAGCACTTGGGACTCCTCGGAGACCCAGTACTTC
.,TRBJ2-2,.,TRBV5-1,CASSLSGAGTGELFF,TGCGCCAGCAGCTTGTCAGGGGCGGGCACCGGGGAGCTGTTTTTT
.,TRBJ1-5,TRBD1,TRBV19,CASTPGGGAGNQPQHF,TGTGCCAGTACTCCCGGAGGGGGCGCCGGCAATCAGCCCCAGCATTTT
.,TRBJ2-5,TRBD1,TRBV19,CASSKGQGTETQYF,TGTGCCAGTAGTAAGGGACAGGGGACGGAGACCCAGTACTTC
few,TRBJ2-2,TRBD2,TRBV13,CASSAKPLGLAGVTGELFF,TGTGCCAGCAGCGCGAAACCCCTAGGGTTAGCGGGAGTGACCGGGGAGCTGTTTTTT
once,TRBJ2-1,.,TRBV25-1,CASSDYRDNEQFF,TGTGCCAGCAGTGACTACAGGGATAATGAGCAGTTCTTC
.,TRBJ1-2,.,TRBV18,CASSPSAVGDYGYTF,TGTGCCAGCTCACCTTCGGCGGTCGGGGACTATGGCTACACCTTC
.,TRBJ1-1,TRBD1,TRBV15,CATSRMTGRNTEAFF,TGTGCCACCAGCAGAATGACAGGGCGGAACACTGAAGCTTTCTTT
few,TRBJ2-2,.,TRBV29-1,CSVDDTGELFF,TGCAGCGTTGACGACACCGGGGAGCTGTTTTTT
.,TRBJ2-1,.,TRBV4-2,CASRPTSSPYNEQFF,TGTGCCAGCAGACCAACTAGCTCGCCCTACAATGAGCAGTTCTTC
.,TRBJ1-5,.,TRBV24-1,CATQAGIGNQPQHF,TGTGCCACCCAGGCGGGGATCGGCAATCAGCCCCAGCATTTT
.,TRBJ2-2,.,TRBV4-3,CASSRAGHPNTGELFF,TGCGCCAGCAGCCGAGCGGGACATCCGAACACCGGGGAGCTGTTTTTT
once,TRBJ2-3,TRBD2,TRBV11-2,CASSIGLAGGRRDTQYF,TGTGCCAGCAGCATAGGACTAGCGGGGGGGCGTAGGGATACGCAGTATTTT
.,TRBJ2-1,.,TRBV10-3,CAISLDLRGDNEQFF,TGTGCCATCAGCCTTGACCTCAGGGGGGACAATGAGCAGTTCTTC
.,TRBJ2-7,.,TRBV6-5,CASSYGSRGAGEQYF,TGTGCCAGCAGTTACGGGTCCCGGGGGGCGGGCGAGCAGTACTTC
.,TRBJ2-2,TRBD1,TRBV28,CASSSRRQGPNTGELFF,TGTGCCAGCAGTTCCCGTCGACAGGGGCCGAACACCGGGGAGCTGTTTTTT
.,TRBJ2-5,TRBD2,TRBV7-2,CASSLGRLAVEAQYF,TGTGCCAGCAGCTTAGGGAGACTAGCGGTGGAGGCCCAGTACTTC
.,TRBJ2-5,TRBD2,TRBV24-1,CATSTSGGETQYF,TGTGCCACCAGCACTAGCGGGGGTGAGACCCAGTACTTC
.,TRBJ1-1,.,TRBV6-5,CASLAGGNTEAFF,TGTGCCAGTTTGGCCGGAGGGAACACTGAAGCTTTCTTT
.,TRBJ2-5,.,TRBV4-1,CASSQARDSQETQYF,TGCGCCAGCAGCCAGGCCAGGGACTCACAAGAGACCCAGTACTTC
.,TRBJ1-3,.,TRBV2,CASSESGTGNTIYF,TGTGCCAGCAGTGAATCGGGGACTGGAAACACCATATATTTT
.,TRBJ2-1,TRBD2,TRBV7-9,CASIAGGQDEQFF,TGTGCCAGCATAGCGGGAGGGCAGGATGAGCAGTTCTTC
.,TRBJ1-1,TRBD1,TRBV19,CASTKGQGNTEAFF,TGTGCCAGTACCAAGGGACAGGGGAACACTGAAGCTTTCTTT
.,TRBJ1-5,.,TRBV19,CASMRGLSNQPQHF,TGTGCCAGTATGAGAGGGTTAAGCAATCAGCCCCAGCATTTT
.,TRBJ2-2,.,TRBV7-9,CASIPMRVAGELFF,TGTGCCAGCATTCCAATGCGGGTTGCCGGGGAGCTGTTTTTT
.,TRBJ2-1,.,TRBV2,CASSLTGTAYNEQFF,TGTGCCAGCAGCCTTACCGGGACTGCTTACAATGAGCAGTTCTTC
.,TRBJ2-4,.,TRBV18,CASSPAAQNIQYF,TGTGCCAGCTCACCGGCCGCACAAAACATTCAGTACTTC
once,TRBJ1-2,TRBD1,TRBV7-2,CASSLGDRHYGYTF,TGTGCCAGCAGCTTAGGGGACAGACACTATGGCTACACCTTC
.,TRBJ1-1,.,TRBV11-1,CASSLDGEGVTEAFF,TGTGCCAGCAGCTTAGACGGTGAGGGGGTCACTGAAGCTTTCTTT
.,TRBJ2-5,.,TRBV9,CASNGGGETQYF,TGTGCCAGCAACGGGGGTGGGGAGACCCAGTACTTC
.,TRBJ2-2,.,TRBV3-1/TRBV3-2,CASSPPLNTGELFF,TGTGCCAGCAGCCCTCCCTTGAACACCGGGGAGCTGTTTTTT
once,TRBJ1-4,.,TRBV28,CASSFWGPANEKLFF,TGTGCCAGCAGTTTTTGGGGGCCAGCTAATGAAAAACTGTTTTTT
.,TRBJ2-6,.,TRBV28,CASSSQVTSGANVLTF,TGTGCCAGCAGTTCACAGGTTACCTCTGGGGCCAACGTCCTGACTTTC
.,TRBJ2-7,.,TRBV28,CASSPGVTYEQYF,TGTGCCAGCAGCCCGGGGGTTACCTACGAGCAGTACTTC
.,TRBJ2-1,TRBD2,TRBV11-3,CASSPTLAGGRNEQFF,TGTGCCAGCAGCCCGACACTAGCGGGAGGTCGGAATGAGCAGTTCTTC